Below, one T cell receptor (beta chain) is given with its context. Only in-frame clones appear in the TCRdb table, and some are missing; sequencing was by immunoSEQ multiplex PCR. Of 25,000 to 30,000 clones listed, approximately 80% are singletons. This entry belongs to a study of chemoradiotherapy in HPV16-positive cancers. The CDR3 is 12 amino acids. Between the trimmed V and J ends, which lost 0 bases and 3 bases, there was a span of 4 bases. CDR1 and CDR2 (germline): SGHRS, YFSETQ. The TCR was taken from a human donor with HPV-associated anogenital cancer. The chain is built from TRBV5-1 and TRBJ2-7; D remains ambiguous. The sequenced sample was blood, obtained from a patient who underwent chemoradiotherapy. The chain's CDR3 is CASSLGGYEQYF. In nucleotides, the CDR3 is TGCGCCAGCAGCTTGGGGGGCTACGAGCAGTACTTC.